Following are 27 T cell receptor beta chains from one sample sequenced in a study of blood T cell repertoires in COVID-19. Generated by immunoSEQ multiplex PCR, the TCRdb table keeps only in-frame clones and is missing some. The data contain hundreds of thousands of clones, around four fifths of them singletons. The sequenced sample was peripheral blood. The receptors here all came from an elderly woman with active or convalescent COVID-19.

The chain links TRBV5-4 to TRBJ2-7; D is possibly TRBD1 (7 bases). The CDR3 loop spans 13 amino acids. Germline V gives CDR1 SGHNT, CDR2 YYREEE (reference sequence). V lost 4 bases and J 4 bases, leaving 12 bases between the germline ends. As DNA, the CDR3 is TGTGCCAGCAGCCCGCGGGACAGATACGAGCAGTACTTC. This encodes CASSPRDRYEQYF.

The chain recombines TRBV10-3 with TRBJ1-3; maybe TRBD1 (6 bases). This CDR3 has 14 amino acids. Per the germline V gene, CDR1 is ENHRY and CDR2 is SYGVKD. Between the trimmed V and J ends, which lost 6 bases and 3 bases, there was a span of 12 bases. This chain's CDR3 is CAIRQQGSGNTIYF. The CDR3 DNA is TGTGCCATCAGACAACAGGGAAGTGGAAACACCATATATTTT.

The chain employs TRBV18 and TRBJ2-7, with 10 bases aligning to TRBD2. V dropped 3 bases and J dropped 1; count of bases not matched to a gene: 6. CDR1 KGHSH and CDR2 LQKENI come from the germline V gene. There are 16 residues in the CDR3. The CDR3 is CASSPTSGAVSYEQYF. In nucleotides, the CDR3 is TGTGCCAGCTCACCCACTAGCGGGGCCGTATCCTACGAGCAGTACTTC.

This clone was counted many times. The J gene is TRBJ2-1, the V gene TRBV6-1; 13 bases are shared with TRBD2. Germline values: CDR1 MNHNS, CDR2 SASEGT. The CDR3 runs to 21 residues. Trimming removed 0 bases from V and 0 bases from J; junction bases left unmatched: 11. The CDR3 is CASSEASPGTSGVLSYNEQFF. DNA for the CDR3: TGTGCCAGCAGTGAAGCGAGTCCCGGGACTAGCGGGGTTCTCTCCTACAATGAGCAGTTCTTC.

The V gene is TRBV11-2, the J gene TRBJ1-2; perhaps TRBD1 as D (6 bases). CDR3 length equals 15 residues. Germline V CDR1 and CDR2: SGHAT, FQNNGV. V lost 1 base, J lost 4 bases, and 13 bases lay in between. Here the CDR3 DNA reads TGTGCCAGCAGCTTAGTTTACAGGGCCGGCTATGGCTACACCTTC. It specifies CASSLVYRAGYGYTF.

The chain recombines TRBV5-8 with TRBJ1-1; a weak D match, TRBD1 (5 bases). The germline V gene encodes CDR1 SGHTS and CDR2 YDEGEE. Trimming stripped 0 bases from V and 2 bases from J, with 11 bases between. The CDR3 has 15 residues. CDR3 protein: CASSLGVQGNTEAFF. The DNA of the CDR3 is TGTGCCAGCAGCTTGGGTGTCCAGGGAAACACTGAAGCTTTCTTT.

The CDR3 is CASGGREGEQYF. For the CDR3, the DNA is TGTGCCAGCGGCGGCAGGGAGGGAGAGCAGTACTTC. This sequence joins TRBV7-3 and TRBJ2-7; 7 bases agree with TRBD2. V trimming: 8 bases; J trimming: 7 bases; junction bases outside the gene matches: 8. The CDR3 runs to 12 residues. Germline CDR1 SGHTA, CDR2 FQGTGA. Full variable domain (rest looked up from reference TRBV7-3 and TRBJ2-7): GAGVSQTPSNKVTEKGKYVELRCDPISGHTALYWYRQSLGQGPEFLIYFQGTGAADDSGLPNDRFFAVRPEGSVSTLKIQRTERGDSAVYLCASGGREGEQYFGPGTRLTVT.

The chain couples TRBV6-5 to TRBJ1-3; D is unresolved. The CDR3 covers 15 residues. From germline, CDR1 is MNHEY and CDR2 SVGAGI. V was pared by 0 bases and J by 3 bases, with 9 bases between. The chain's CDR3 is CASSYSGGGGNTIYF. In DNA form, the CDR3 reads TGTGCCAGCAGTTACTCAGGTGGCGGTGGAAACACCATATATTTT.

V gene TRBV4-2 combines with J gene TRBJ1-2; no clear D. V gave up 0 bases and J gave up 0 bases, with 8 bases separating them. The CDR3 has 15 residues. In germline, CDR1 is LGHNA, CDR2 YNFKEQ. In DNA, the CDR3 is TGTGCCAGCAGCCAAGACATTGGAGCTAACTATGGCTACACCTTC. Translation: CASSQDIGANYGYTF.

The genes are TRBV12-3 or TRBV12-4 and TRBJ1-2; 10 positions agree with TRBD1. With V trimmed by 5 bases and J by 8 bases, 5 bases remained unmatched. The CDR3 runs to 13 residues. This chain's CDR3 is CASSRQGALGYTF. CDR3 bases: TGTGCCAGCAGTCGACAGGGGGCCCTGGGCTACACCTTC.

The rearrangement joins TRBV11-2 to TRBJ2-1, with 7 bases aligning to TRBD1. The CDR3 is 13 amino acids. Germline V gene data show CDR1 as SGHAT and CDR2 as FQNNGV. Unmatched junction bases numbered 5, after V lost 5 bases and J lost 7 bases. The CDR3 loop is CASSGHRGNEQFF. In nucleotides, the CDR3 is TGTGCCAGCAGCGGCCACAGGGGTAATGAGCAGTTCTTC. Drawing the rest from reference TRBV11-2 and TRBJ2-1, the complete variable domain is EAGVAQSPRYKIIEKRQSVAFWCNPISGHATLYWYQQILGQGPKLLIQFQNNGVVDDSQLPKDRFSAERLKGVDSTLKIQPAKLEDSAVYLCASSGHRGNEQFFGPGTRLTVL.

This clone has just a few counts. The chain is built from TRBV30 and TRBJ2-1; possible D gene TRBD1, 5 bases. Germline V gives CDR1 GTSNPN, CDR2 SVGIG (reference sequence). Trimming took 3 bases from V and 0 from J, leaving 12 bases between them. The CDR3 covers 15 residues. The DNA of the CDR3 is TGTGCCTGGAGCCGACGAGACAGCTCCTACAATGAGCAGTTCTTC. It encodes CAWSRRDSSYNEQFF.

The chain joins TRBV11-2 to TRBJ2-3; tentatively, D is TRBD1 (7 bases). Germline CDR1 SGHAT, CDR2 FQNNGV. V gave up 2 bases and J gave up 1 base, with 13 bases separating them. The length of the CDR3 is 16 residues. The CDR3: CASSLPQGTRTDTQYF. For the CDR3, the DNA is TGTGCCAGCAGCTTACCACAGGGGACTCGCACAGATACGCAGTATTTT.

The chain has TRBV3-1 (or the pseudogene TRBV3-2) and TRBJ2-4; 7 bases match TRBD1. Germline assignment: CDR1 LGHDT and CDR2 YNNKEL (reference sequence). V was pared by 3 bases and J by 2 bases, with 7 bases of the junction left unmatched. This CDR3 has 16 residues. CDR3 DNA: TGTGCCAGCAGCCAGGAAGGGGGCGGACCCAAAAACATTCAGTACTTC. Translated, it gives CASSQEGGGPKNIQYF.

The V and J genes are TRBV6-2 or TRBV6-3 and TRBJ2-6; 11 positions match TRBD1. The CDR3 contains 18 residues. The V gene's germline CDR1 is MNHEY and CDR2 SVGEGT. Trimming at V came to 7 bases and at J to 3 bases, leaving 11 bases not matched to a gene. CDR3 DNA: TGTGCCAGCACCCCGGGAGGACAGGGGGCGAGTGGGGCCAACGTCCTGACTTTC. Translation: CASTPGGQGASGANVLTF.

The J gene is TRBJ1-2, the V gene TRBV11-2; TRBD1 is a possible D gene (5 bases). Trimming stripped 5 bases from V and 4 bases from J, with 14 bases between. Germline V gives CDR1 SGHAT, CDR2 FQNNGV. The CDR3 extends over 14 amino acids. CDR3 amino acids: CASSPRQPGYGYTF. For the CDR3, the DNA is TGTGCCAGCAGCCCCCGACAGCCCGGCTATGGCTACACCTTC.

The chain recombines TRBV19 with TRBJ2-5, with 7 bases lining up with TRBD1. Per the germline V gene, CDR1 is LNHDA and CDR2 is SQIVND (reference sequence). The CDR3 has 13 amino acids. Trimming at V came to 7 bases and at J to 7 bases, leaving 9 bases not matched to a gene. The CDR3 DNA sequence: TGTGCCAGTACCGATGACAGGGTTGGGACCCAGTACTTC. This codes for CASTDDRVGTQYF.

The CDR3 region has the DNA TGTGCCAGCAGCCGGACGGGACTCAATTCACCCCTCCACTTT. The encoded protein is CASSRTGLNSPLHF. The J gene is TRBJ1-6, the V gene TRBV5-4, with a tentative D call TRBD1 (5 bases). This CDR3 region has 14 residues. V was shortened by 4 bases and J by 7 bases, with 12 bases between the two germline ends. Germline V CDR1 and CDR2: SGHNT, YYREEE (reference sequence).

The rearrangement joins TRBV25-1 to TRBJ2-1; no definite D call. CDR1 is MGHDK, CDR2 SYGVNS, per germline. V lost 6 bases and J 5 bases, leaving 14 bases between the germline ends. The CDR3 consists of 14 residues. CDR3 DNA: TGTGCCAGCAGAGCTGCCTTATCGAACAATGAGCAGTTCTTC. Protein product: CASRAALSNNEQFF.

The CDR3 coding sequence is TGTGCCAGCCAGGCCCGCTCCTACAATGAGCAGTTCTTC. Its protein product is CASQARSYNEQFF. This chain links TRBV9 with TRBJ2-1; no clear D gene. The CDR3 is made up of 13 amino acids. V gave up 7 bases and J gave up 0 bases, with 8 bases separating them. Germline V gene data show CDR1 as SGDLS and CDR2 as YYNGEE.

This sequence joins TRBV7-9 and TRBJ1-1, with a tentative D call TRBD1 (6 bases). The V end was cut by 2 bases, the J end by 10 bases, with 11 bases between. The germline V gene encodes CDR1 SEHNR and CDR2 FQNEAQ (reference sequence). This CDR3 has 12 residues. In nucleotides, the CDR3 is TGTGCCAGCAGCTTACAGGGGTTGAGAGCTTTCTTT. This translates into CASSLQGLRAFF.

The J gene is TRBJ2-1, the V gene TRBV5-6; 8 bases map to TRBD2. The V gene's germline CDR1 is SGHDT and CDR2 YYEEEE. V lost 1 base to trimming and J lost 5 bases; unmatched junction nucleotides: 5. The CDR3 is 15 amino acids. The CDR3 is CASSLSASGHNEQFF. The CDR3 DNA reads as TGTGCCAGCAGCTTGAGTGCTAGCGGGCACAATGAGCAGTTCTTC.

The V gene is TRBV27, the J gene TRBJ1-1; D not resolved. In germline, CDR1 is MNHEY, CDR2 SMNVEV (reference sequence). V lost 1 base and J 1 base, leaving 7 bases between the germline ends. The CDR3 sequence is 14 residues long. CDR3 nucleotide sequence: TGTGCCAGCAGTTTATTTGGAGCGAACACTGAAGCTTTCTTT. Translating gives CASSLFGANTEAFF.

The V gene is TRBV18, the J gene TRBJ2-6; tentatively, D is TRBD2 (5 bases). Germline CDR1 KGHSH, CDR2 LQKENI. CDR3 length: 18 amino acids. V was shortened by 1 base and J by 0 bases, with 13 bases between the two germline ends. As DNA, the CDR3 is TGTGCCAGCTCACCACTAAGGGTAGAGGGCTCTGGGGCCAACGTCCTGACTTTC. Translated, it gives CASSPLRVEGSGANVLTF.

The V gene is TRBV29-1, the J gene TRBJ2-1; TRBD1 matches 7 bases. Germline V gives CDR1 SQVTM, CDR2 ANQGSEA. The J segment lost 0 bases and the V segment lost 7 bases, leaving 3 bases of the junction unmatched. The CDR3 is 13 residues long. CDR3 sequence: CSATGDSYNEQFF. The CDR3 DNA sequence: TGCAGCGCCACAGGGGACTCCTACAATGAGCAGTTCTTC.

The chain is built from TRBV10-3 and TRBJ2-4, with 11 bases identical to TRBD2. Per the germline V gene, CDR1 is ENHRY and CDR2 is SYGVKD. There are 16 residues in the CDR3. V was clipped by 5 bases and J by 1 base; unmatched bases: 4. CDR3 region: CAISQTSGAAKNIQYF. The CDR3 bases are TGTGCCATCAGTCAGACTAGCGGGGCGGCCAAAAACATTCAGTACTTC.

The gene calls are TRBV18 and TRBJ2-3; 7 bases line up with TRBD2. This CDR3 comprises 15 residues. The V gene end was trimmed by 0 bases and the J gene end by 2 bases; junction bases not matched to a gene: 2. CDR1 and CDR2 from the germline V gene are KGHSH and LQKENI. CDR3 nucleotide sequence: TGTGCCAGCTCACCACCGGGGAGGGCCACAGATACGCAGTATTTT. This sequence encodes CASSPPGRATDTQYF.